This T cell receptor (beta chain) appears in the sequencing data of a study of vaccination and CD4 T cells after COVID-19. The CDR3 sequence is 14 residues long. Trimming removed 6 bases from V and 5 bases from J; junction bases left unmatched: 10. Germline V gene sequence: CDR1 DFQATT, CDR2 SNEGSKA (reference sequence). In its sample, this clonotype ranks as medium-sized. Its specificity is not known. Treatment of the sample: roughly 10-day PBMC culture with coronavirus spike peptide pools or control peptides (ViraFEST assay). An Oncomine TCR Beta short-read assay was used to sequence the DNA from cultured CD4+ T cells. TCRdb fed the PCR reads into MiXCR, producing one record per CDR3 protein. The table shows about 12,000 distinct CDR3 sequences, with roughly 66% occurring only once.

The source was CD4+ T cells from blood, cultured in vitro, collected before SARS-CoV-2 vaccination. The sequence was obtained from a human donor who had recovered from COVID-19. This rearrangement joins TRBV20-1 to TRBJ2-7; 10 nucleotides line up with TRBD2. CDR3 bases: TGCAGTGCCTACGATCTAGCGGGAGTAAACGAGCAGTACTTC. As protein: CSAYDLAGVNEQYF.